These 8 T cell receptor beta chains originate from one sample sequenced in a study of neurological immune-mediated disorders. Described time point: technical triplicate 1. TCRdb independently ran MiXCR on the 5' RACE reads; one entry per CDR3 protein. The sample gives fewer than 45,000 distinct CDR3 sequences, 11% of which show up once; nearly 4% is in the top ten. The sample taken for sequencing was PBMCs. The receptor set was obtained from a man between 60 and 70 years old with HTLV-1-associated myelopathy (HAM/TSP).

This clonotype was recorded many times. The V gene is TRBV19, the J gene TRBJ1-3; maybe TRBD1 (6 bases). CDR1 and CDR2 from the germline V gene are LNHDA and SQIVND (reference sequence). V lost 7 bases to trimming and J lost 9 bases, with 19 bases between them. This CDR3 is built from 14 residues. CDR3 amino acids: CASKAGALVGTIYF. The DNA of the CDR3 is TGTGCCAGTAAGGCAGGGGCTCTGGTTGGCACCATATATTTT. The full variable domain, in which reference TRBV19 and TRBJ1-3 provide the parts outside the CDR3, is DGGITQSPKYLFRKEGQNVTLSCEQNLNHDAMYWYRQDPGQGLRLIYYSQIVNDFQKGDIAEGYSVSREKKESFPLTVTSAQKNPTAFYLCASKAGALVGTIYFGEGSWLTVV.

This clonotype came up many times. The CDR3 DNA sequence: TGCGCCAGCAAAACCGGCGTCAGCACAGATACGCAGTATTTT. Its protein is CASKTGVSTDTQYF. V is TRBV5-1 and J is TRBJ2-3, with D uncertain. The CDR3 contains 14 residues. Looked up from germline, CDR1 is SGHRS and CDR2 is YFSETQ. Trimming cost V 6 bases and J 0 bases, with 11 bases left between them.

This chain links TRBV3-1 with TRBJ1-3; tentatively, D is TRBD1 (5 bases). Germline CDR1 LGHDT, CDR2 YNNKEL (reference sequence). V shed 3 bases and J shed 0 bases, with 18 bases lying between them. This CDR3 has 18 amino acids. The CDR3 loop reads CASSQTTLGGVSGNTIYF. The CDR3 DNA is TGTGCCAGCAGCCAGACTACCCTGGGAGGGGTCTCTGGAAACACCATATATTTT. The full variable domain, its missing parts supplied by reference TRBV3-1 and TRBJ1-3, is DTAVSQTPKYLVTQMGNDKSIKCEQNLGHDTMYWYKQDSKKFLKIMFSYNNKELIINETVPNRFSPKSPDKAHLNLHINSLELGDSAVYFCASSQTTLGGVSGNTIYFGEGSWLTVV.

This clonotype has ten or more counts. The V and J genes are TRBV6-1 and TRBJ2-2; 7 nucleotides agree with TRBD2. J was trimmed by 0 bases and V by 2 bases; bases with no gene match: 3. Germline CDR1 MNHNS, CDR2 SASEGT. The CDR3 extends over 16 amino acids. The chain's CDR3 is CASSEFLAANTGELFF. In DNA, the CDR3 is TGTGCCAGCAGTGAATTTCTAGCGGCGAACACCGGGGAGCTGTTTTTT.

The V and J genes are TRBV3-1 and TRBJ2-6, with D perhaps matching TRBD1 (6 bases). Germline lookup yields CDR1 LGHDT and CDR2 YNNKEL (reference sequence). This CDR3 spans 18 amino acids. Trimming shortened V by 4 bases and J by 1 base, and 17 bases separated the two germline ends. Here the CDR3 reads CASSPTFGQSSGANVLTF. The DNA for the CDR3 is TGTGCCAGCAGCCCGACTTTCGGACAGTCTTCTGGGGCCAACGTCCTGACTTTC.

This clonotype came up many times. In nucleotides, the CDR3 is TGTGCCAGCAGTTTTGTATCAGGGAGTCTTAGGGCTAATGAAAAACTGTTTTTT. Translated: CASSFVSGSLRANEKLFF. J is TRBJ1-4 and V is TRBV6-6; weak D call: TRBD1 (5 bases). The CDR3 spans 18 residues. In germline, CDR1 is MNHNY, CDR2 SVGAGI (reference sequence). V lost 4 bases to trimming and J lost 3 bases, with 21 bases between them.

V usage is TRBV4-1 and J usage is TRBJ2-1; tentatively, D is TRBD2 (6 bases). The germline CDR1 and CDR2 sequences are MGHRA and YSYEKL. CDR3 length equals 14 residues. V gave up 4 bases and J gave up 7 bases, with 14 bases separating them. CDR3 residues: CASSPGLSENEQFF. CDR3 nucleotide sequence: TGCGCCAGCAGCCCGGGACTTAGCGAGAATGAGCAGTTCTTC.

In this sample, this clonotype turned up a few times. The junction and the germline gene differ at one end; a read error may be behind it. CDR3 coding DNA: TGTGCCAGCACCTTAGGACAGGACACAGATACGCAGTATTTT. Encoded protein: CASTLGQDTDTQYF. The chain links TRBV7-9 to TRBJ2-3, with 7 positions matching TRBD1. The CDR3 has 14 amino acids. CDR1 is SEHNR and CDR2 is FQNEAQ in the germline V gene (reference sequence).